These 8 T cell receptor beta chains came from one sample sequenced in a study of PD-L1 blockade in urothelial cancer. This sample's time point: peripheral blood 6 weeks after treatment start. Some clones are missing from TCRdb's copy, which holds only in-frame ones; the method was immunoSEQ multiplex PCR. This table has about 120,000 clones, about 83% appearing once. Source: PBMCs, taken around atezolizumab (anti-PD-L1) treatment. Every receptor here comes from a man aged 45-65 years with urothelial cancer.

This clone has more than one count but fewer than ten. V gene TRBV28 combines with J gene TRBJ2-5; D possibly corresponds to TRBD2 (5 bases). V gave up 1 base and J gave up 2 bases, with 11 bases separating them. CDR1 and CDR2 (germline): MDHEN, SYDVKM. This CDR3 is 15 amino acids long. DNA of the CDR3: TGTGCCAGCAGTTTATTGATGGACTTTCAAGAGACCCAGTACTTC. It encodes CASSLLMDFQETQYF.

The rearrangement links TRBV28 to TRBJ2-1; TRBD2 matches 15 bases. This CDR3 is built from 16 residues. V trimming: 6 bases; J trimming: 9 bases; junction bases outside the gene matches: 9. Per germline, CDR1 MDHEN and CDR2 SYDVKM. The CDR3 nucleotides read TGTGCCAGCAGACCGAGGACTAGCGGGAGGGGAGGTGAGCAGTTCTTC. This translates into CASRPRTSGRGGEQFF. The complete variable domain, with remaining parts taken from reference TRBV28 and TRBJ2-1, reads DVKVTQSSRYLVKRTGEKVFLECVQDMDHENMFWYRQDPGLGLRLIYFSYDVKMKEKGDIPEGYSVSREKKERFSLILESASTNQTSMYLCASRPRTSGRGGEQFFGPGTRLTVL.

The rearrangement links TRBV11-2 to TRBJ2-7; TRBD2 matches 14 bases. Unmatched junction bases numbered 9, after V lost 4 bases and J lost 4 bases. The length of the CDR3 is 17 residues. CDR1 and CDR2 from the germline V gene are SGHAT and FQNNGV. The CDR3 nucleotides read TGTGCCAGCAGCTCCGGGACTAGCGGGGGCTTAGGGTACGAGCAGTACTTC. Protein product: CASSSGTSGGLGYEQYF.

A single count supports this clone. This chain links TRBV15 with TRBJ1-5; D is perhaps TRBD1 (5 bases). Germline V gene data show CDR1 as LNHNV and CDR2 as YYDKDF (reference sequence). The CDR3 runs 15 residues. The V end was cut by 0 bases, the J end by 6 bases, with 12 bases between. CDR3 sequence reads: CATSREPGGSQPQHF. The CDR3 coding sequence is TGTGCCACCAGCAGAGAACCGGGGGGGAGTCAGCCCCAGCATTTT.

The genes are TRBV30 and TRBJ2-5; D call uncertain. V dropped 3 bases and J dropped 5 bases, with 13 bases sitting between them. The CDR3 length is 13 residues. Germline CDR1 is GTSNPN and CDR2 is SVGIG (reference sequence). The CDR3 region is CAWSGDARETQYF. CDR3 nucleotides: TGTGCCTGGAGCGGCGACGCGCGGGAGACCCAGTACTTC.

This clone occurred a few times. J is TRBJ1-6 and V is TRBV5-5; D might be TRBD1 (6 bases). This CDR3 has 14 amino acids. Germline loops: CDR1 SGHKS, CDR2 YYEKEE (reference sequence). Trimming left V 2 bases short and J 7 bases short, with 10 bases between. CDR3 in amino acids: CASSFPGENSPLHF. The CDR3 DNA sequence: TGTGCCAGCAGCTTCCCAGGGGAGAATTCACCCCTCCACTTT.

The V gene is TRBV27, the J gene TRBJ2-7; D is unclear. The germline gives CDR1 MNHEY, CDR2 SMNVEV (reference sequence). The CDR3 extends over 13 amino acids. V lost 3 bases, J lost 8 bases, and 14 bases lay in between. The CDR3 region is CASSFQTGRQQYF. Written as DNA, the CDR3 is TGTGCCAGCAGTTTCCAAACGGGTCGCCAGCAGTACTTC.

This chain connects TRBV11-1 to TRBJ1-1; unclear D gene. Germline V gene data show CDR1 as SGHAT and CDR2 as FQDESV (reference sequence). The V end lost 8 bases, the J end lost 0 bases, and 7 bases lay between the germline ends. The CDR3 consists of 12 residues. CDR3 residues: CASHGMNTEAFF. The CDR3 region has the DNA TGTGCCAGCCACGGTATGAACACTGAAGCTTTCTTT.